Listed below are T cell receptor beta chains from one sample, sequenced in a study of T-cell memory formation after mild COVID-19. One entry per CDR3 protein, called by TCRdb with MiXCR from the 5' RACE reads. The profile covers about 190,000 distinct CDR3 sequences, with 15% to 20% appearing a single time and approximately 2.4% taken by the ten largest. The source material was PBMCs or a T cell subset sorted from them (not recorded which). Source of these receptors: an adult woman who had mild COVID-19 (a few samples of this study predate the infection). Cell type and time point are not known. The CDR3 runs from the conserved cysteine through the conserved F or W. The D gene is left open where the match is weak. Size is stated for part of the rows, as once, few or many counts, or as a class when the clone is expanded.

CDR3aa | CDR3nt | abundance | j_gene | d_gene | v_gene
CASRRQGAEGYTF | TGTGCCAGCAGAAGACAGGGGGCTGAGGGCTACACCTTC | few | TRBJ1-2 | TRBD1 | TRBV2
CASSSFGRRSTGTQYF | TGTGCCAGCAGCTCTTTCGGGCGGAGGAGCACAGGTACGCAGTATTTT | . | TRBJ2-3 | . | TRBV11-1
CASSLDTTEAFF | TGTGCCAGCAGCTTAGATACCACTGAAGCTTTCTTT | few | TRBJ1-1 | . | TRBV7-9
CASSTPLAGGPSDTQYF | TGTGCCAGCAGCACCCCCCTAGCGGGAGGGCCATCAGATACGCAGTATTTT | . | TRBJ2-3 | TRBD2 | TRBV7-9
CSATTPSGSRFLGEQYF | TGCAGTGCTACAACTCCTAGCGGGAGTCGGTTTTTGGGTGAGCAGTACTTC | . | TRBJ2-7 | TRBD2 | TRBV20-1
CASSQAGATYGYTF | TGTGCCAGCAGCCAAGCCGGGGCCACCTATGGCTACACCTTC | . | TRBJ1-2 | . | TRBV3-1
CSASGGTGTSGANVLTF | TGCAGCGCTTCCGGGGGAACTGGGACATCTGGGGCCAACGTCCTGACTTTC | few | TRBJ2-6 | . | TRBV29-1
CASSESRTGAGGEAFF | TGTGCCAGCAGCGAAAGCCGGACAGGAGCGGGTGGTGAAGCTTTCTTT | . | TRBJ1-1 | TRBD1 | TRBV2
CASSAPSGLAGGGPYNEQFF | TGTGCCAGCAGCGCCCCGTCAGGACTAGCGGGGGGGGGTCCCTACAATGAGCAGTTCTTC | . | TRBJ2-1 | TRBD2 | TRBV14
CASSLRDSLYNEQFF | TGCGCCAGCAGCTTGAGGGACAGCCTTTACAATGAGCAGTTCTTC | few | TRBJ2-1 | TRBD1 | TRBV5-1
CASRFTRQGTYEQYF | TGTGCCAGCAGGTTCACCAGGCAGGGGACCTACGAGCAGTACTTC | few | TRBJ2-7 | . | TRBV27
CSARAAKTYEQYF | TGCAGTGCTAGAGCAGCCAAGACCTACGAGCAGTACTTC | . | TRBJ2-7 | . | TRBV20-1
CATARGTYTDTQYF | TGTGCCACCGCCAGGGGGACATACACAGATACGCAGTATTTT | . | TRBJ2-3 | TRBD1 | TRBV7-2